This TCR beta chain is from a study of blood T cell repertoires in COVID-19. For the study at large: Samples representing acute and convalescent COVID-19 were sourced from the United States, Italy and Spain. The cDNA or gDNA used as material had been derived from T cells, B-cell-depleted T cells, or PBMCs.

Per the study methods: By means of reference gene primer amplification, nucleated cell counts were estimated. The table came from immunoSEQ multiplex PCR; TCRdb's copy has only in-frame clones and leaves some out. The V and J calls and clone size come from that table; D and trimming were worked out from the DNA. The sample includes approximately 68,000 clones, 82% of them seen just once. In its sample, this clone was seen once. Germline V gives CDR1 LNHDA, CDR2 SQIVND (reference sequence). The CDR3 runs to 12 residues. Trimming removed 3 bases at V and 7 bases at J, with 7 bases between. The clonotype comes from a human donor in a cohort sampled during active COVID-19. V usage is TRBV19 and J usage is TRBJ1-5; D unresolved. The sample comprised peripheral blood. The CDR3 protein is CASSIPGQPQHF. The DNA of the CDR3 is TGTGCCAGTAGTATTCCGGGGCAGCCCCAGCATTTT.